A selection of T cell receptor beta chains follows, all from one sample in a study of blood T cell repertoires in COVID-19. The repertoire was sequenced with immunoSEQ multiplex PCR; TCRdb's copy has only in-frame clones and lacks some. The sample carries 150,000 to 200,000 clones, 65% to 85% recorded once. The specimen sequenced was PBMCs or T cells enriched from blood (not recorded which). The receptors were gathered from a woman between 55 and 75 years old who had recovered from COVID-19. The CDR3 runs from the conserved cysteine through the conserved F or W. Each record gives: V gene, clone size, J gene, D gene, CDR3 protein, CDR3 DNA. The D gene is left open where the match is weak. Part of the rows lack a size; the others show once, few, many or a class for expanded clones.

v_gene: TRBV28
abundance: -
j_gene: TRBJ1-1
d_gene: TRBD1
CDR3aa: CASSSQGFEAFF
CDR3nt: TGTGCCAGCAGTTCACAGGGGTTTGAAGCTTTCTTT

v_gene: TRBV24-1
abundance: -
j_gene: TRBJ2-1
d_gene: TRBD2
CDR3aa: CATSRLAGEQFF
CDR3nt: TGTGCCACCAGTCGACTAGCGGGTGAGCAGTTCTTC

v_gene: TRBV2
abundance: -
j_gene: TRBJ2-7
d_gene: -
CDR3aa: CASSRGWEKGEQYF
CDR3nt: TGTGCCAGCAGTCGAGGGTGGGAGAAGGGCGAGCAGTACTTC

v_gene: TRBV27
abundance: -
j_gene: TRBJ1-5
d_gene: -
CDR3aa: CASRTVNQPQHF
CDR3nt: TGTGCCAGCAGAACAGTTAATCAGCCCCAGCATTTT

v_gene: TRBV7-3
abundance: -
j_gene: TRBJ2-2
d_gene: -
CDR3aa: CASSPGHYTGELFF
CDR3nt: TGTGCCAGCAGCCCTGGACATTACACCGGGGAGCTGTTTTTT

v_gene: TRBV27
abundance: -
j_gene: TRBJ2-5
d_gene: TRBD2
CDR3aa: CASSLTSGGLGETQYF
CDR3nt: TGTGCCAGCAGTTTAACTAGCGGGGGCCTAGGGGAGACCCAGTACTTC

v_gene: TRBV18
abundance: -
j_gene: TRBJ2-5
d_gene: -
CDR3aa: CASSRARQETQYF
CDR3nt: TGTGCCAGCTCACGAGCGAGGCAAGAGACCCAGTACTTC

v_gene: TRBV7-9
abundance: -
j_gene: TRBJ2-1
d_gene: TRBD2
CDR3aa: CASRPELADEQFF
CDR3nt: TGTGCCAGCAGGCCCGAACTAGCGGATGAGCAGTTCTTC

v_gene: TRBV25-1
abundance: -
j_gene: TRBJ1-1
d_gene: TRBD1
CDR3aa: CASRQGAGEAFF
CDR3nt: TGTGCCAGCAGGCAGGGGGCGGGTGAAGCTTTCTTT

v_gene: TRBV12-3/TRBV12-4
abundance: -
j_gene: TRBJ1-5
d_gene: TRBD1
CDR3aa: CASRGQENQPQHF
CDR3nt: TGTGCCAGCAGGGGACAGGAGAATCAGCCCCAGCATTTT

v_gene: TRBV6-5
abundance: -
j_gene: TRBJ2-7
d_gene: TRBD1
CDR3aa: CASSSNSWDRGGEQYF
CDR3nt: TGTGCCAGCAGTTCAAATTCCTGGGACAGGGGTGGGGAGCAGTACTTC

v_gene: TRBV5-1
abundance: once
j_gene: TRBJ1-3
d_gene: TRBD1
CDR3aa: CASSRSTGRSGNTIYF
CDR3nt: TGCGCCAGCAGCAGGTCGACAGGGAGGTCTGGAAACACCATATATTTT

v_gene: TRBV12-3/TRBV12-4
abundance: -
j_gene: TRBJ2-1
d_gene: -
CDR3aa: CASRLASGEQFF
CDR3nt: TGTGCCAGCAGGCTAGCTTCCGGGGAGCAGTTCTTC

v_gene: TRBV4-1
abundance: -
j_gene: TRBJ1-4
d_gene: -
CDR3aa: CASSQDSTPGREKLFF
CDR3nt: TGCGCCAGCAGCCAAGATAGCACTCCGGGTCGTGAAAAACTGTTTTTT

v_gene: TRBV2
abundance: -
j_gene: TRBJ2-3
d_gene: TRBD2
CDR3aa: CATGTSGGLSTDTQYF
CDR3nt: TGTGCCACGGGGACTAGCGGGGGCCTTAGCACAGATACGCAGTATTTT

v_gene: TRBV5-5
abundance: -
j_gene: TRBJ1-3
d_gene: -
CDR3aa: CASRRPGPGNTIYF
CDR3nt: TGTGCCAGCAGACGACCAGGGCCTGGAAACACCATATATTTT

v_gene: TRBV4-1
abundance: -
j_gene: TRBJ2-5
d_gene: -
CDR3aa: CASQPNAGAPEETQYF
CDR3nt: TGCGCCAGCCAACCTAATGCGGGGGCCCCCGAAGAGACCCAGTACTTC

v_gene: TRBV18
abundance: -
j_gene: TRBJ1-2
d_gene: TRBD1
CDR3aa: CASSPSEDRRGYTF
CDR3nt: TGTGCCAGCTCACCTTCGGAGGACAGGCGCGGCTACACCTTC

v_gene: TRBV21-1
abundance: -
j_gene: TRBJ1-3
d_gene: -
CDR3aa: CASRGNSHLTGNTIYF
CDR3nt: TGTGCCAGCAGGGGTAACAGTCACCTTACGGGAAACACCATATATTTT

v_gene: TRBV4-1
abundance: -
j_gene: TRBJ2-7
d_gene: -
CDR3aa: CASSPSTIPYEQYF
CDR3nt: TGCGCCAGCAGCCCCTCTACGATTCCCTACGAGCAGTACTTC

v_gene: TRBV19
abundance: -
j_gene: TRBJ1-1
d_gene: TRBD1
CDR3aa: CASFRDRAGTEAFF
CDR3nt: TGTGCCAGCTTTCGGGACAGGGCGGGAACTGAAGCTTTCTTT

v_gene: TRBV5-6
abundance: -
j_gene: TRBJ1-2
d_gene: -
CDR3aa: CASSVGLWAAAGTF
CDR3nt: TGTGCCAGCAGCGTAGGCCTCTGGGCAGCCGCGGGCACCTTC

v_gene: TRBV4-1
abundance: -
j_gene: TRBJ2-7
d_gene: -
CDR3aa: CASSPLPTGLPYEQYF
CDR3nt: TGCGCCAGCAGCCCACTACCGACAGGACTTCCCTACGAGCAGTACTTC

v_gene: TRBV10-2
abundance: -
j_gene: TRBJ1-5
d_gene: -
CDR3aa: CASSINRDGNQPQHF
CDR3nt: TGCGCCAGCAGCATAAACAGGGATGGCAATCAGCCCCAGCATTTT

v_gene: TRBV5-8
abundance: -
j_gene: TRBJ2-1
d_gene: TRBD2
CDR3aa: CASTLAGGPVDEQFF
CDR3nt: TGTGCCAGCACCTTAGCGGGGGGGCCAGTGGATGAGCAGTTCTTC

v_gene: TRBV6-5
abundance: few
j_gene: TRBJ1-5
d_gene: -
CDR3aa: CASSSGNREPQHF
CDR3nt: TGTGCCAGCAGTTCGGGGAATAGGGAGCCCCAGCATTTT

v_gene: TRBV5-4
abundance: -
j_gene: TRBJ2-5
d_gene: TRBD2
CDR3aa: CASSPGLAGGRMGETQYF
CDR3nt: TGTGCCAGCAGCCCCGGACTAGCGGGGGGGCGAATGGGGGAGACCCAGTACTTC

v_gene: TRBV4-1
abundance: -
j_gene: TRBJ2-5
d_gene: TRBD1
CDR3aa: CASSQSGQGGETQYF
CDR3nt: TGCGCCAGCAGCCAATCGGGACAGGGGGGAGAGACCCAGTACTTC

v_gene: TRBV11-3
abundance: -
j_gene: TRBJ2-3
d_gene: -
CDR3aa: CASSLGPSTDTQYF
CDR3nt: TGTGCCAGCAGCCTTGGGCCCAGCACAGATACGCAGTATTTT

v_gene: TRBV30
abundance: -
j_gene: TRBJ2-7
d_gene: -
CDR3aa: CASIGFTGLNYEQYF
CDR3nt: TGTGCCTCGATAGGGTTTACAGGGTTGAACTACGAGCAGTACTTC

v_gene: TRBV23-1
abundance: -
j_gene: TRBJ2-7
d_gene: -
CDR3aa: CASSQRLCGYRSYEQYF
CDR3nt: TGCGCCAGCAGTCAACGTCTTTGCGGGTATCGCTCCTACGAGCAGTACTTC

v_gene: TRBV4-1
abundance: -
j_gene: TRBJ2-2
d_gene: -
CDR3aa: CASSHPRNTGELFF
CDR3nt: TGCGCCAGCAGCCATCCCCGGAACACCGGGGAGCTGTTTTTT

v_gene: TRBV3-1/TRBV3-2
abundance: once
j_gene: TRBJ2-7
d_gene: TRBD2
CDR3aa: CASSQGLAGSYEQYF
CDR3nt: TGTGCCAGCAGCCAAGGACTAGCGGGTTCCTACGAGCAGTACTTC

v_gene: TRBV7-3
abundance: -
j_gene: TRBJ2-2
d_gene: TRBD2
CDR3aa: CASSLRLAGGPGELFF
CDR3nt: TGTGCCAGCAGCCTCCGACTAGCGGGAGGTCCCGGGGAGCTGTTTTTT

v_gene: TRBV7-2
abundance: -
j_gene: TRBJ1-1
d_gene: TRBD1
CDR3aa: CASSLNRGLKAFF
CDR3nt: TGTGCCAGCAGCTTAAACAGGGGGCTTAAAGCTTTCTTT